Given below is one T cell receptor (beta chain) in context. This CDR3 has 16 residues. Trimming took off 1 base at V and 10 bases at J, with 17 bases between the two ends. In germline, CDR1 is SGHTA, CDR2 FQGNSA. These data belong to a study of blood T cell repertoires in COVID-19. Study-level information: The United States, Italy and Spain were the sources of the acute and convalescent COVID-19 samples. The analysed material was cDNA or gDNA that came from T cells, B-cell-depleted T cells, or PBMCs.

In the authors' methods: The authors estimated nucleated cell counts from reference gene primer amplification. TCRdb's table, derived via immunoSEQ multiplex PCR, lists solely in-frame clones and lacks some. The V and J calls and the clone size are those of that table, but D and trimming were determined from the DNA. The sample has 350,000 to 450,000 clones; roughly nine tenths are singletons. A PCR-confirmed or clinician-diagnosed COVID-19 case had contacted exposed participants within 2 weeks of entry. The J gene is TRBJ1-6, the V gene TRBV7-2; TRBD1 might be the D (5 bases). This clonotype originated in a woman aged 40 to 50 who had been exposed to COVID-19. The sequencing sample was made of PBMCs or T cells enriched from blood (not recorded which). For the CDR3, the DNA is TGTGCCAGCAGCTTAGATCGGACATCGTCAAGCTCACCCCTCCACTTT. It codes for CASSLDRTSSSSPLHF.